The TCR beta chain under discussion was sequenced for a study of OX40 agonist ivuxolimab in advanced cancers. Notes on the research overall: Ivuxolimab was a fully human IgG2 agonistic monoclonal antibody targeting the costimulatory receptor OX40 (CD134). Intravenous ivuxolimab was administered to patients every 2 weeks at six dose levels: 0.01, 0.1, 0.3, 1.5, 3 and 10 mg/kg. Of the roughly 53 patients in dose escalation, 19 had hepatocellular carcinoma, some 15 had melanoma, 9 had renal cell carcinoma and 9 had head and neck cancer. A male proportion of about 79% and a mean age of roughly 58 years, ranging from 23 to 79, were recorded for the dose-escalation cohort. Prior anti-PD-1, anti-PD-L1 or anti-CTLA-4 therapy was permitted, and about two fifths of dose-escalation patients had received checkpoint inhibitors. Partial responses occurred in three dose-escalation patients, of whom one had hepatocellular carcinoma and two had cutaneous melanoma. The purpose of peripheral TCRbeta sequencing was to test whether ivuxolimab changed TCR sequence diversity and led to clonal T-cell expansion. The paper describes the monotherapy dose-escalation part (N of about 55 patients) of the phase I trial of ivuxolimab.

Genomic DNA was isolated from the sorted cells so that the TCRbeta CDR3 region could be sequenced. TCRbeta CDR3 regions were sequenced using the immunoSEQ Assay. TCRdb stores this immuneACCESS table with in-frame sequences only. Part of the clones is absent; in the studies checked, under half of the shortfall reflects unresolved V genes, and no reason is known for the rest. For this sample there are tens of thousands of clones; roughly three quarters appear just once. The top ten clonotypes cover 20% to 25% of the sample. The trial excluded patients who had a history of autoimmune disease or were on systemic immunosuppression. Peripheral blood for TCR sequencing was collected from all dose cohorts at baseline, on cycle 4 day 1, and on cycle 7 day 1. The samples were taken from a phase I, first-in-human, multicenter, open-label dose-escalation trial of ivuxolimab. Adults with locally advanced or metastatic melanoma, renal cell, hepatocellular, or head and neck squamous cell carcinoma were enrolled in the trial. CD4+ and CD8+ T cells were sorted separately from peripheral blood before TCR sequencing.

From V the trimming removes 6 bases and from J it removes 4 bases, while the gene matches leave 8 bases of the junction unaccounted for. For CDR1 and CDR2, the germline V gene lists MDHEN and SYDVKM. The CDR3, from cysteine to phenylalanine, totals 15 residues. CDR3 DNA only is kept here, 45 bases in frame from base 1. Results the study describes overall, beyond this receptor: After ivuxolimab, more expanded clones were found on average in CD8+ T cells than in CD4+ T cells. Antigen specificity was not determined for the clonally expanded peripheral T cells. Clonal expansion of both CD4+ and CD8+ blood T cells was observed from baseline to week 6 at doses 0.1 to 3.0 mg/kg. Partial responders in the 0.1-3.0 mg/kg groups had among the lowest normalized peripheral clonal expansion, especially among CD8+ T cells. Low levels of normalized T-cell clonal expansion were also seen in some patients who did not respond.

Regarding this clone: Its specific antigen is unknown. Within one base of it there is no much larger clone, and no base qualities were kept.

The chain links TRBV28 with TRBJ2-5; a stretch of 10 junction bases matches TRBD2. Specimen: CD4+ or CD8+ T cells sorted from blood, collected in a trial of the OX40 agonist ivuxolimab. This receptor was taken from an adult with an advanced solid tumor such as melanoma, head and neck, liver or kidney cancer. CDR3 region: CASSRSGGLGETQYF. Here is the DNA: TGTGCCAGCAGCCGTAGCGGGGGGCTAGGAGAGACCCAGTACTTC.